The 9 T cell receptor beta chains listed next were all sequenced from one sample in a study of breast tumors, draining lymph nodes, adjacent tissues. The lymph nodes were axillary draining lymph nodes from breast cancer patients. TCRdb redid the calling of the multiplex PCR reads with MiXCR, one entry per CDR3 protein. The table records 85,000 to 120,000 distinct CDR3 sequences, around 30% of them present only once. Sequencing was performed on axillary lymph node tissue. These TCRs come from a female donor with breast cancer. Some clones in this sample may be carry-over from other donors' samples.

As for this clonotype: Here the CDR3 omits its conserved ending phenylalanine or tryptophan, so a read error is the likely source. The rearrangement joins TRBV29-1 to TRBJ2-7; D possibly corresponds to TRBD1 (6 bases). Germline values: CDR1 SQVTM, CDR2 ANQGSEA. The CDR3 contains 12 residues. The CDR3 DNA is TGCAGCGTTGAGGACAGTACCTATGAGCAGTACCTC. Its translation: CSVEDSTYEQYL.

Only one count was recorded for this clonotype. Just one base apart from a much larger clone, this may be a read error. This is likely a read error, given that the CDR3 carries no conserved phenylalanine or tryptophan at its end. J is TRBJ2-1 and V is TRBV6-1, with a tentative D call TRBD2 (6 bases). This CDR3 is 14 amino acids long. The germline CDR1 and CDR2 sequences are MNHNS and SASEGT. Trimming cost V 7 bases and J 7 bases, with 17 bases left between them. The CDR3 here is CASKRDGSSNEQFL. In nucleotides, the CDR3 is TGTGCCAGCAAGAGGGACGGGAGTTCGAATGAGCAGTTCCTC.

This clonotype was detected ten times or more. The chain uses TRBV7-8 and TRBJ2-5; 8 positions agree with TRBD2. Unmatched junction bases numbered 7, after V lost 5 bases and J lost 5 bases. Germline V gene sequence: CDR1 SGHVS, CDR2 FQNEAQ. The CDR3 is 14 amino acids. DNA of the CDR3: TGTGCCAGCAGCACCCGGGAGGGGTGGGAGACCCAGTACTTC. Translation gives CASSTREGWETQYF.

This clonotype came up many times. The chain couples TRBV6-4 to TRBJ1-3; TRBD1 is a possible D gene (5 bases). Germline assignment: CDR1 MRHNA and CDR2 SNTAGT. V shed 5 bases and J shed 4 bases, with 21 bases lying between them. The CDR3 contains 17 residues. The CDR3 is CASSHPGPPRRGNTIYF. The CDR3 coding sequence is TGTGCCAGCAGTCACCCGGGACCTCCGCGAAGGGGAAACACCATATATTTT.

The J gene is TRBJ1-1, the V gene TRBV7-2; D not certain. Germline-derived CDR1 and CDR2 are SGHTA and FQGNSA. With 5 bases removed from V and 0 bases from J, the gap between germline ends came to 13 bases. CDR3 size: 15 residues. CDR3 protein: CASSPTGNLNTEAFF. The CDR3 DNA reads TGTGCCAGCAGCCCTACCGGGAACTTGAACACTGAAGCTTTCTTT.

Details on this clonotype: Since a much larger clone is just one base distant, this may be a read error. Given the absence of the conserved phenylalanine or tryptophan at the CDR3 end, a read error is likely. The rearrangement uses TRBV20-1 and TRBJ2-3, with no clear D. Trimming cost V 6 bases and J 0 bases, with 13 bases left between them. CDR1 and CDR2 (germline): DFQATT, SNEGSKA (reference sequence). The CDR3 loop spans 14 amino acids. The CDR3 region has the DNA TGCAGTGCCCCTAAAGCGACTAGCACAGATACGCAGTATCTT. It yields the protein CSAPKATSTDTQYL.

V usage is TRBV19 and J usage is TRBJ1-4, with a weak D call TRBD1 (5 bases). Germline CDR1 LNHDA, CDR2 SQIVND (reference sequence). The CDR3 extends over 16 amino acids. The V and J ends lost 3 bases and 3 bases respectively, with 14 bases between them. CDR3 DNA sequence: TGTGCCAGTAGTATCGCAGGGATGTTGGCTAATGAAAAACTGTTTTTT. Encoded protein: CASSIAGMLANEKLFF.

This chain connects TRBV20-1 to TRBJ2-7, with 9 bases lining up with TRBD1. This CDR3 has 14 residues. J gave up 1 base and V 6 bases, and 7 bases lay outside the gene matches. Germline lookup yields CDR1 DFQATT and CDR2 SNEGSKA (reference sequence). CDR3 sequence reads: CSATRTGASYEQYF. CDR3 DNA sequence: TGCAGTGCCACCCGGACAGGGGCGTCCTACGAGCAGTACTTC.

As for this clonotype: Since the CDR3 does not end with the conserved phenylalanine or tryptophan, this likely comes from a read error. No DNA is shown, since the ends of the CDR3 on it are uncertain; the CDR3 is the one TCRdb lists. This rearrangement joins TRBV20-1 to TRBJ2-5. The CDR3 extends over 11 residues, inclusive of both ends. Per the germline V gene, CDR1 is DFQATT and CDR2 is SNEGSKA (reference sequence). CDR3 amino acids: CSARGWETQCL.